This T cell receptor (beta chain) was identified in a study of cytomegalovirus exposure and HLA in healthy donors. Study results and caveats: CMV serostatus was the sole immune exposure information available.

Germline CDR1 is WSHSY and CDR2 is SAAADI. J gave up 2 bases and V 6 bases, and 6 bases lay outside the gene matches. This CDR3 contains 14 residues. The PCR used 60 Vbeta and 13 Jbeta primers. Here immunoSEQ multiplex PCR was the method, and the copy in TCRdb shows in-frame clones only, minus some. Among some 120,000 clones listed, approximately 80% were seen once. A note on this clone: The antigen remains unidentified.

Sequenced material: PBMCs. The sequence was collected from a man aged 18-30 years in good health and CMV-seronegative. This sequence joins TRBV10-2 and TRBJ1-2; 7 bases fit TRBD1. The CDR3 DNA reads as TGCGCCAGCAGACAGTCACAGGGGAACTATGGCTACACCTTC. It codes for CASRQSQGNYGYTF.